This T cell receptor beta chain was captured by sequencing in a study of T cells in localized non-small cell lung cancer. This clone was picked up a small number of times. Repertoires were generated with immunoSEQ multiplex PCR, while TCRdb's copy carries only in-frame clones and drops some. The sample contains 2,500 to 3,000 clones, roughly 25% of which appear only once. The length of the CDR3 is 16 residues. CDR1 and CDR2 (germline): LNHNV, YYDKDF (reference sequence). V lost 0 bases and J 8 bases, leaving 17 bases between the germline ends. Sample: lung tumor tissue, taken before any cancer treatment. This TCR derives from a male donor older than 55 with stage I lung adenocarcinoma. The V call is TRBV15, the J call TRBJ1-5; the D gene is possibly TRBD1 (5 bases). DNA of the CDR3: TGTGCCACCAGCAGAGATCGCGGATCAGGGCGAAAGCCCCAGCATTTT. This translates into CATSRDRGSGRKPQHF.